The sequence of this T cell receptor (beta chain) was determined in a study of T-cell memory formation after mild COVID-19. Across the whole study: TCR clustering was largely donor specific.

After 5'RACE with constant-segment primers, TCR alpha and TCR beta cDNA libraries carrying sample barcodes and UMIs were obtained. MiXCR was run by TCRdb on the 5' RACE reads, yielding one entry per CDR3 protein. The sample lists about 450,000 distinct CDR3 sequences, 20% to 25% seen once, with approximately 14% in the top ten. This clonotype was detected only a few times. The TCR sequence derives from an adult woman who had mild COVID-19 (a few samples of this study predate the infection). Cell type and time point are not known. Sequencing was carried out using PBMCs or a T cell subset sorted from them (not recorded which).

The CDR3 DNA reads as TGCAGTGCTATAACAGGGTCGACCTACGAGCAGTACTTC. It translates to CSAITGSTYEQYF. The chain links TRBV20-1 to TRBJ2-7; weak D call: TRBD1 (6 bases). Trimming cost V 4 bases and J 2 bases, with 12 bases left between them. The germline CDR1 and CDR2 sequences are DFQATT and SNEGSKA (reference sequence). CDR3 size: 13 residues.